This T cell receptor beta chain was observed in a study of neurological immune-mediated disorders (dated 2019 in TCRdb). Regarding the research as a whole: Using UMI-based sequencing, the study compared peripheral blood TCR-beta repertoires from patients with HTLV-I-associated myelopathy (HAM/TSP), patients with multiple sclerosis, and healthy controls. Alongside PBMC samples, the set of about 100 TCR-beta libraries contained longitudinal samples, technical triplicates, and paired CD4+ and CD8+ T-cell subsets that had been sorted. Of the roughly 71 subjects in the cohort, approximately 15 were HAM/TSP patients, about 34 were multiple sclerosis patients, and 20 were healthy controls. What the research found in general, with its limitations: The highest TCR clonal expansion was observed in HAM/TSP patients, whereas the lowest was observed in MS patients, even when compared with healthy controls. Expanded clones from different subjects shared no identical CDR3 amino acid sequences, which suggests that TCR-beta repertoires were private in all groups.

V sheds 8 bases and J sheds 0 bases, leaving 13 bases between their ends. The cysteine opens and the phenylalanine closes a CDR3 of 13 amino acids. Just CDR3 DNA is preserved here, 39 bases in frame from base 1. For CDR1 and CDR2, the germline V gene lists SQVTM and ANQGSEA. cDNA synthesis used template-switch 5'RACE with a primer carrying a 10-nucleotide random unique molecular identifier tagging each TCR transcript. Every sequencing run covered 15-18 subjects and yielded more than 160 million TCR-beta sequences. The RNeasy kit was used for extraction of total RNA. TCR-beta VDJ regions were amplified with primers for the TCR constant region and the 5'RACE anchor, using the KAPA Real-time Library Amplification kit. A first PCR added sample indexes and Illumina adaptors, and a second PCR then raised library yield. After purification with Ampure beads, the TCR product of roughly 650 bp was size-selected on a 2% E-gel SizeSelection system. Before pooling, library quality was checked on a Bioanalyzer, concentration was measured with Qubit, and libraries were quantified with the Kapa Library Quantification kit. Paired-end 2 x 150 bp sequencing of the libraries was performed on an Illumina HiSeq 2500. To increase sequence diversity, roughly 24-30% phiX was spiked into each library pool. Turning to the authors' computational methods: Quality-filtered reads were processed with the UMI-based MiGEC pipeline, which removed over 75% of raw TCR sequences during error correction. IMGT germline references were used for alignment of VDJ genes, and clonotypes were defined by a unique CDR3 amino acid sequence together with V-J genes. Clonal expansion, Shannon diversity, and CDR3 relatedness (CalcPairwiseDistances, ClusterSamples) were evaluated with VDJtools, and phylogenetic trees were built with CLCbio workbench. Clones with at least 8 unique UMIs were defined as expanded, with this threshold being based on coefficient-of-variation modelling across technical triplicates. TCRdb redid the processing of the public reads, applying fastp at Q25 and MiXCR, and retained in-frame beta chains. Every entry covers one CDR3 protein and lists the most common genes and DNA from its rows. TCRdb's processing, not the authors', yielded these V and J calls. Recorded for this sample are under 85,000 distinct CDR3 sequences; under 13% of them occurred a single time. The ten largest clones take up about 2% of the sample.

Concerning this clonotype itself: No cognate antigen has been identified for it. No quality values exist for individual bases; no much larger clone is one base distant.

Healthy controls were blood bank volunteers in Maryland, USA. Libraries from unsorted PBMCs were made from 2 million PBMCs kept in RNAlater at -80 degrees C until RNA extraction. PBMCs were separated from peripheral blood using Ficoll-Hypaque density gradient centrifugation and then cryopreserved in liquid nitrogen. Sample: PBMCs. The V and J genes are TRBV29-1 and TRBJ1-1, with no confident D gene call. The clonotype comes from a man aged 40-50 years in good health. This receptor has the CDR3 CSSHSALNTEAFF. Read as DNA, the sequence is TGCAGCTCTCATTCAGCCTTGAACACTGAAGCTTTCTTT.